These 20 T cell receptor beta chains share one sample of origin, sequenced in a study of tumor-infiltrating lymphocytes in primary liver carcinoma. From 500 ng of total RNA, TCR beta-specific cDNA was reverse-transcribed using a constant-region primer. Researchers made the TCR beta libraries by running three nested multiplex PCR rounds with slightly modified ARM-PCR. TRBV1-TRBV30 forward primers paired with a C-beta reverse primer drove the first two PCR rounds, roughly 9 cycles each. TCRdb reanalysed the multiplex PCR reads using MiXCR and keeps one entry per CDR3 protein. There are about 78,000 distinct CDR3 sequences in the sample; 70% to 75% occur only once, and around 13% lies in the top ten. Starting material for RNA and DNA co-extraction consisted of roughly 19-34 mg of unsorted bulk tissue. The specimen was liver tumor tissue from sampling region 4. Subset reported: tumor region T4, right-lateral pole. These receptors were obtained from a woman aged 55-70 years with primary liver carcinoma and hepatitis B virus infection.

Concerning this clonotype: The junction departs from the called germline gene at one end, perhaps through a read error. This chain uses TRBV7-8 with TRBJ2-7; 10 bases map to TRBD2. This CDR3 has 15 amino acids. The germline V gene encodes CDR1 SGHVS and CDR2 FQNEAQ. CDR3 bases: TGTGCCGGCAGCTTAGAACTAGCGGGGTACAACGAGCAATACTTC. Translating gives CAGSLELAGYNEQYF.

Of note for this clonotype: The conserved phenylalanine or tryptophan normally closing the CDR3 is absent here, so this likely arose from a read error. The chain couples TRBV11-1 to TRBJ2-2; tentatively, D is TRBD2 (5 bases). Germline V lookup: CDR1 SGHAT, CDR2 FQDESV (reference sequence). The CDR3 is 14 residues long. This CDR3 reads CASRPSPDTGKLFS. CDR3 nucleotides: TGTGCCAGCAGACCGAGCCCTGACACCGGGAAGCTGTTTTCT.

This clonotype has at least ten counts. The CDR3 sequence: CASSSGYDGYTF. In nucleotides, the CDR3 is TGTGCCAGCAGTTCTGGGTATGATGGCTACACCTTC. The gene calls are TRBV6-5 and TRBJ1-2; D remains ambiguous. Per the germline V gene, CDR1 is MNHEY and CDR2 is SVGAGI. V was pared by 4 bases and J by 6 bases, with 9 bases between. This CDR3 is 12 amino acids long.

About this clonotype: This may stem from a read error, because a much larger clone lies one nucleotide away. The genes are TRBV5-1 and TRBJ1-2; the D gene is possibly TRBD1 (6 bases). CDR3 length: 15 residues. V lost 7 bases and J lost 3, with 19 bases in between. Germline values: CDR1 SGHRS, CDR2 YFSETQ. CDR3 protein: CASGYGRRGDYGYTF. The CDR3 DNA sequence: TGCGCCAGCGGTTATGGACGTAGGGGGGACTATGGCTACACCTTC.

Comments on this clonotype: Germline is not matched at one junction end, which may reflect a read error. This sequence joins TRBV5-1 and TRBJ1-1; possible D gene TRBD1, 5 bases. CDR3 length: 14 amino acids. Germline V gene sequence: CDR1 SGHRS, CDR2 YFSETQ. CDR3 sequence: CASSLGQTKTEASF. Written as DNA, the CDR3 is TGCGCCAGCAGCTTGGGACAGACGAAAACTGAAGCTTCCTTT.

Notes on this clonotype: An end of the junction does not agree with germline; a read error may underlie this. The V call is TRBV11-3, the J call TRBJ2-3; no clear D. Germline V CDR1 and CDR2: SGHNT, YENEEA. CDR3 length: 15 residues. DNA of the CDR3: TGTGCAAGCAGCTTAGATCGACAAACTACAGATGCGCGGTATTTT. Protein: CASSLDRQTTDARYF.

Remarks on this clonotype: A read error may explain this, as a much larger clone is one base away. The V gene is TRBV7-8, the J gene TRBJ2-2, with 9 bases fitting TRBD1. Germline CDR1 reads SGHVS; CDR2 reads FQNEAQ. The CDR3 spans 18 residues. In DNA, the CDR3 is TGTCCCAGCAGCTTAGCTTTCGGACAGGGGCAAAACACCGGGGAGCTGTTTTTT. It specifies CPSSLAFGQGQNTGELFF.

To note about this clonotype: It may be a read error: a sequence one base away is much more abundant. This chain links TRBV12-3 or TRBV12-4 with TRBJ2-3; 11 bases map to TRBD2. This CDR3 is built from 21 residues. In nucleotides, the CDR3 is TGTGCCAGCAGGCCTCACACAGGTTTAGCGGGAGGGCCCTTTAATTCAGATATGCAGTATTTT. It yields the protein CASRPHTGLAGGPFNSDMQYF.

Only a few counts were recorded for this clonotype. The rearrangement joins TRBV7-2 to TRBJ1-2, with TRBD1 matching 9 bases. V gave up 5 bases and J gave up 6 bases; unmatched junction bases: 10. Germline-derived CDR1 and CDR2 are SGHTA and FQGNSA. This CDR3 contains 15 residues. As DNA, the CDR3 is TGTGCCAGCAGCGCACAGGGGGCGGGTTCCAATGGCTACACCTTC. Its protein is CASSAQGAGSNGYTF.

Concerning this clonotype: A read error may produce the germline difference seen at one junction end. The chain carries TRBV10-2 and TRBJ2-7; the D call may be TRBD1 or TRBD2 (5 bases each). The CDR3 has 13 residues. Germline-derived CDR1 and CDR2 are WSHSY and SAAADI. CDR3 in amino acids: CASSESGRCEQYF. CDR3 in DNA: TGCGCCAGCAGCGAGTCGGGGCGTTGCGAGCAGTACTTC.

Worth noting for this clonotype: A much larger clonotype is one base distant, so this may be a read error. The CDR3 region has the DNA TGTGCCAGCAGAGGACAGGGAGCCTACGAGGAGTACTTC. Translating gives CASRGQGAYEEYF. The chain uses TRBV28 and TRBJ2-7, with TRBD1 matching over 8 bases. This CDR3 comprises 13 residues. Germline lookup yields CDR1 MDHEN and CDR2 SYDVKM.

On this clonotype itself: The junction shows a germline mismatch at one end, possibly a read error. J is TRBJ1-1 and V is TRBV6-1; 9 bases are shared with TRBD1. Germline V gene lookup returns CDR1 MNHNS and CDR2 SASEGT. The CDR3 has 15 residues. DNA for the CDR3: TGTGCCGGCAGGACCGGGACAGGGTTGGGCGCTGAAGCTTTCTTT. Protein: CAGRTGTGLGAEAFF.

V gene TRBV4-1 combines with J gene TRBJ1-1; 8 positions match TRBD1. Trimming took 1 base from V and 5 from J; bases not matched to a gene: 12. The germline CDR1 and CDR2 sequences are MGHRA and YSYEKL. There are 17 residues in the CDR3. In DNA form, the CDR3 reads TGCGCCAGCAGCCAAGTATCCACAGGGGGTATGAGTACTGAAGCTTTCTTT. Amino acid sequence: CASSQVSTGGMSTEAFF.

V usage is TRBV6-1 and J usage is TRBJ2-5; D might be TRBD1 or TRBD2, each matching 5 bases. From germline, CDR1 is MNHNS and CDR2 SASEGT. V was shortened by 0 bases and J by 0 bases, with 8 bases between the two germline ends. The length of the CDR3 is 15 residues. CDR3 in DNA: TGTGCCAGCAGTGAAGCAAGGGGAGACCAAGAGACCCAGTACTTC. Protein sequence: CASSEARGDQETQYF.

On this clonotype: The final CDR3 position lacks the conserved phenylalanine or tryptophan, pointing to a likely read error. The CDR3 region has the DNA TGTGCCATCAGGGACAGGGGCCACTATAGCAATCAGCCCCAGCATTCT. Protein: CAIRDRGHYSNQPQHS. The chain has TRBV6-1 and TRBJ1-5, with 10 bases lining up with TRBD1. The CDR3 contains 16 residues. CDR1 and CDR2 from the germline V gene are MNHNS and SASEGT. The trim removed 10 bases at V and 0 bases at J, leaving 9 bases unmatched.

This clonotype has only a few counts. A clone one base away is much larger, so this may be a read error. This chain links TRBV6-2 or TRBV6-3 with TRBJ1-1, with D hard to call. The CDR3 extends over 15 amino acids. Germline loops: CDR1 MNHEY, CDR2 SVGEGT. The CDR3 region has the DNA TGTGCCAGCAGTTGTCGAGGATTCGAGGCATGCTGGGCTCTCTTT. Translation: CASSCRGFEACWALF.

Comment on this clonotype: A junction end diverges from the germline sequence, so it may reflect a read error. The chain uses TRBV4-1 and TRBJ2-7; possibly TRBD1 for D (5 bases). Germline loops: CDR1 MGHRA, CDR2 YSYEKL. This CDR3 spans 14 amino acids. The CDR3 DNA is TGCGCCAGCAGTCAAGAGAGCAGGGACTACGAGCAGTACTTC. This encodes CASSQESRDYEQYF.

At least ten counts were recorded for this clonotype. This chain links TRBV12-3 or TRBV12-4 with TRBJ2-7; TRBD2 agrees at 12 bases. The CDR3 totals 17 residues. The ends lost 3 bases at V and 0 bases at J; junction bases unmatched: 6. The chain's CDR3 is CASSLVASGRDSYEQYF. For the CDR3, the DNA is TGTGCCAGCAGTTTGGTCGCTAGCGGGAGGGACTCCTACGAGCAGTACTTC.

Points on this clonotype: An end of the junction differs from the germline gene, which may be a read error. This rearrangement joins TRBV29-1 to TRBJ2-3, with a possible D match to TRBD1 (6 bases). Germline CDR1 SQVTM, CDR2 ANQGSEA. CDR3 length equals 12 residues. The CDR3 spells CNVDQQGFTQFF. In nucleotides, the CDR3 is TGCAACGTTGATCAACAGGGCTTTACGCAGTTTTTT.

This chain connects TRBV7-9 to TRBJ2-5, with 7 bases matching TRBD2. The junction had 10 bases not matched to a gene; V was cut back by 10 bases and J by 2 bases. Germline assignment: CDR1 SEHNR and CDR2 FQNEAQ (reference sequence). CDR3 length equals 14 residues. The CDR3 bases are TGTGCCATCACCCTAAGGACTAGTCAAGAGACCCAGTACTTC. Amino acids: CAITLRTSQETQYF.